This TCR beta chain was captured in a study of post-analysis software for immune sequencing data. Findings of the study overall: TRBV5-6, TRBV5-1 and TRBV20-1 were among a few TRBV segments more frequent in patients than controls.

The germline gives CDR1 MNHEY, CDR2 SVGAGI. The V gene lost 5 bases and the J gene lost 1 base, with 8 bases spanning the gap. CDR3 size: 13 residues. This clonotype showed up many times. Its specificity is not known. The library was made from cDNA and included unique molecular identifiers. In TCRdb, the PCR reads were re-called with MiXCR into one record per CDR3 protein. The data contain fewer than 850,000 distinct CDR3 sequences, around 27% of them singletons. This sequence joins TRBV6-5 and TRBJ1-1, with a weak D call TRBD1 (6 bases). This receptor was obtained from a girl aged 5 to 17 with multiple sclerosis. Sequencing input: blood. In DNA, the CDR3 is TGTGCCAGCAGTCAGACAGGGAACACTGAAGCTTTCTTT. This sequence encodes CASSQTGNTEAFF.